Following are 30 T cell receptor beta chains from one sample sequenced in a study of T cell clonotyping in hematopoietic cell transplantation. The assay was immunoSEQ multiplex PCR, and TCRdb's table has in-frame clones only and misses some. The sample carries some 13,000 clones, over 80% recorded once. Time point specified: recipient sample about 28 days before transplant, after cytoreduction. Here the sequenced sample was peripheral blood mononuclear cells, taken before stem cell transplant. These receptors all stem from a man aged 55 to 70 with acute myeloid leukemia. Some clones in this sample may be carry-over from other donors' samples.

The V and J genes are TRBV7-2 and TRBJ1-2; the D gene is possibly TRBD1 (5 bases). CDR3 size: 17 residues. Germline V gene sequence: CDR1 SGHTA, CDR2 FQGNSA. V lost 5 bases and J 3 bases, leaving 22 bases between the germline ends. The CDR3 DNA follows: TGTGCCAGCAGCCCCGGCGGGGGGGTCCGAGGGGACTATGGCTACACCTTC. It specifies CASSPGGGVRGDYGYTF.

This chain uses TRBV6-1 with TRBJ2-3, with D possibly being TRBD1 or TRBD2 (5 bases each). The CDR3 extends over 17 amino acids. The germline V gene has CDR1 MNHNS and CDR2 SASEGT. Between the trimmed V and J ends, which lost 1 base and 1 base, there was a span of 15 bases. The CDR3 DNA reads as TGTGCCAGCAGTGAAGATCGGGGCAGGCGGGGCACAGATACGCAGTATTTT. It is translated as CASSEDRGRRGTDTQYF.

This rearrangement joins TRBV6-5 to TRBJ1-2; D remains unclear. The V gene's germline CDR1 is MNHEY and CDR2 SVGAGI. With 6 bases removed from V and 3 bases from J, the gap between germline ends came to 5 bases. This CDR3 comprises 11 residues. In DNA form, the CDR3 reads TGTGCCAGCAGGAGAGACTATGGCTACACCTTC. This codes for CASRRDYGYTF.

Only one count was recorded for this clone. The chain carries TRBV5-1 and TRBJ2-3; D is ambiguous. The V gene's germline CDR1 is SGHRS and CDR2 YFSETQ. This CDR3 comprises 14 residues. Trimming took off 3 bases at V and 3 bases at J, with 11 bases between the two ends. The CDR3 DNA sequence: TGCGCCAGCAGCTGGGGATCTAGAACAGATACGCAGTATTTT. Translated: CASSWGSRTDTQYF.

The rearrangement uses TRBV11-3 and TRBJ1-1; 10 nucleotides match TRBD1. V was pared by 8 bases and J by 4 bases, with 7 bases of the junction left unmatched. CDR1 SGHNT and CDR2 YENEEA come from the germline V gene. This CDR3 region has 14 residues. CDR3 sequence (DNA): TGTGCCAGCTCCTTGGGACAGGGGAGCACTGAAGCTTTCTTT. Translation: CASSLGQGSTEAFF.

There are a few counts of this clone. The chain carries TRBV11-2 and TRBJ2-3, with TRBD2 identical over 9 bases. Per germline, CDR1 SGHAT and CDR2 FQNNGV. The CDR3 covers 19 residues. Unmatched junction bases numbered 17, after V lost 2 bases and J lost 5 bases. The CDR3, as DNA: TGTGCCAGCAGCTTACCCCCCGCTAGCGGGGATACCCCCCGAGATACGCAGTATTTT. It is translated as CASSLPPASGDTPRDTQYF.

V usage is TRBV5-1 and J usage is TRBJ1-2; D might be TRBD1 (5 bases). The V gene's germline CDR1 is SGHRS and CDR2 YFSETQ. The CDR3 is made up of 15 amino acids. Trimming took off 6 bases at V and 5 bases at J, with 20 bases between the two ends. CDR3 loop: CASNAMGGVAYGYTF. CDR3 nucleotide sequence: TGCGCCAGCAACGCGATGGGGGGGGTGGCGTATGGCTACACCTTC.

This chain connects TRBV18 to TRBJ2-1; D gene unclear. The CDR3 length is 14 residues. CDR1 KGHSH and CDR2 LQKENI come from the germline V gene. Trimming left V 4 bases short and J 4 bases short, with 11 bases between. In nucleotides, the CDR3 is TGTGCCAGCTCACTAACACCTAGTTACAATGAGCAGTTCTTC. It yields the protein CASSLTPSYNEQFF.

CDR3: CASSIDLGRKETQYF. DNA of the CDR3: TGTGCCAGTAGTATAGATCTGGGGAGAAAGGAGACCCAGTACTTC. The chain employs TRBV19 and TRBJ2-5, with D possibly being TRBD2 (5 bases). Trimming pared 0 bases from V and 5 bases from J, leaving 13 bases between. CDR1 LNHDA and CDR2 SQIVND come from the germline V gene (reference sequence). The CDR3 loop spans 15 amino acids.

This chain connects TRBV7-8 to TRBJ1-2; 8 nucleotides align to TRBD1. V lost 1 base to trimming and J lost 8 bases; unmatched junction nucleotides: 6. Germline assignment: CDR1 SGHVS and CDR2 FQNEAQ. This CDR3 has 14 residues. CDR3 sequence (DNA): TGTGCCAGCAGCTTAGAACAGGGGGTGGGCGGCTACACCTTC. It encodes CASSLEQGVGGYTF.

V is TRBV7-8 and J is TRBJ1-2; perhaps TRBD1 as D (5 bases). There are 13 residues in the CDR3. Trimming took off 8 bases at V and 5 bases at J, with 15 bases between the two ends. Germline values: CDR1 SGHVS, CDR2 FQNEAQ. CDR3 amino acids: CASDGGGGYGYTF. For the CDR3, the DNA is TGTGCCAGCGACGGGGGGGGTGGTTATGGCTACACCTTC.

The chain has TRBV5-1 and TRBJ1-2, with unresolved D. The CDR3 is 15 amino acids. From germline, CDR1 is SGHRS and CDR2 YFSETQ. V shed 0 bases and J shed 4 bases, with 13 bases lying between them. The CDR3 DNA reads TGCGCCAGCAGCTTGGAATTGGGAGAGGGCTATGGCTACACCTTC. Translated: CASSLELGEGYGYTF.

This clone was seen once. The chain uses TRBV5-1 and TRBJ1-2, with D hard to call. Germline V gene data show CDR1 as SGHRS and CDR2 as YFSETQ. V lost 2 bases, J lost 2 bases, and 7 bases lay in between. The CDR3 has 13 residues. CDR3 sequence (DNA): TGCGCCAGCAGCTTAGCCGAAAACTATGGCTACACCTTC. Its translation: CASSLAENYGYTF.

V usage is TRBV4-1 and J usage is TRBJ1-5; no reliable D call. The CDR3 is 14 residues long. Deletions cut 6 bases from V and 4 bases from J, with 13 bases between. The germline CDR1 and CDR2 sequences are MGHRA and YSYEKL. The CDR3 DNA follows: TGCGCCAGCAGTCCTCGACATCTAAATCAGCCCCAGCATTTT. The encoded protein is CASSPRHLNQPQHF.

The chain links TRBV5-6 to TRBJ1-4; 8 bases are a match to TRBD1. This CDR3 comprises 14 residues. V shed 1 base, J shed 8 bases, and the junction held 4 bases outside the gene matches. Germline V gives CDR1 SGHDT, CDR2 YYEEEE. CDR3 sequence: CASSLQGAGEKLFF. CDR3 nucleotides: TGTGCCAGCAGCTTGCAGGGGGCGGGAGAAAAACTGTTTTTT.

The V gene is TRBV7-2, the J gene TRBJ1-4; weak D call: TRBD1 (5 bases). V gave up 4 bases and J gave up 8 bases, with 8 bases separating them. The CDR3 runs 12 residues. Germline CDR1 reads SGHTA; CDR2 reads FQGNSA. The CDR3, as DNA: TGTGCCAGCAGCTACGCAGGGGAAAAACTGTTTTTT. This codes for CASSYAGEKLFF.

The CDR3 loop is CASSLLAEHTDTQYF. CDR3 in DNA: TGTGCCAGCAGCTTACTAGCGGAACACACAGATACGCAGTATTTT. The rearrangement links TRBV5-4 to TRBJ2-3, with 8 bases matching TRBD2. This CDR3 region has 15 residues. With V trimmed by 2 bases and J by 2 bases, 4 bases remained unmatched. From germline, CDR1 is SGHNT and CDR2 YYREEE (reference sequence).

The chain is built from TRBV25-1 and TRBJ2-5, with 11 bases identical to TRBD2. Trimming removed 1 base from V and 5 bases from J; junction bases left unmatched: 6. Germline CDR1 and CDR2: MGHDK and SYGVNS. The length of the CDR3 is 16 residues. The CDR3 DNA sequence: TGTGCCAGCAGTGAATTGTCTAGCGGGGGGCCCGAGACCCAGTACTTC. It codes for CASSELSSGGPETQYF. Combining the CDR3 with reference TRBV25-1 and TRBJ2-5 gives the whole variable domain EADIYQTPRYLVIGTGKKITLECSQTMGHDKMYWYQQDPGMELHLIHYSYGVNSTEKGDLSSESTVSRIRTEHFPLTLESARPSHTSQYLCASSELSSGGPETQYFGPGTRLLVL.

The V gene is TRBV7-2, the J gene TRBJ1-1; tentative D call: TRBD1 (5 bases). Per the germline V gene, CDR1 is SGHTA and CDR2 is FQGNSA. This CDR3 has 14 amino acids. The ends were cut back, 2 bases at V and 4 bases at J, with 11 bases in the middle. DNA for the CDR3: TGTGCCAGCAGCTTAAGGGGACGGAGCACTGAAGCTTTCTTT. This gives the protein CASSLRGRSTEAFF.

This chain connects TRBV5-4 to TRBJ1-3; D not certain. Trimming stripped 4 bases from V and 2 bases from J, with 13 bases between. The CDR3 has 15 residues. The germline CDR1 and CDR2 sequences are SGHNT and YYREEE (reference sequence). CDR3 in amino acids: CASSPGTGTGNTIYF. Here the CDR3 DNA reads TGTGCCAGCAGCCCCGGAACGGGGACTGGAAACACCATATATTTT.

The CDR3 protein is CASSPRTTDTQYF. In DNA form, the CDR3 reads TGCGCCAGCAGCCCGCGGACGACAGATACGCAGTATTTT. This chain uses TRBV4-1 with TRBJ2-3; D not resolved. The V gene lost 4 bases and the J gene lost 3 bases, with 8 bases spanning the gap. Germline V gene lookup returns CDR1 MGHRA and CDR2 YSYEKL. The CDR3 runs to 13 residues.

This rearrangement joins TRBV7-9 to TRBJ2-4, with unresolved D. Germline CDR1 and CDR2: SEHNR and FQNEAQ (reference sequence). The V end was cut by 1 base, the J end by 10 bases, with 17 bases between. The CDR3 sequence is 15 residues long. CDR3 residues: CASSLVKTPPRIQYF. The CDR3 DNA reads as TGTGCCAGCAGCTTAGTTAAAACTCCGCCGCGGATTCAGTACTTC.

The chain is built from TRBV6-6 and TRBJ2-1; 8 bases are a match to TRBD2. The CDR3 consists of 16 residues. Germline CDR1 MNHNY, CDR2 SVGAGI (reference sequence). The V and J ends lost 8 bases and 8 bases, in that order; junction bases with no gene match: 17. The CDR3 nucleotides are TGTGCCAGCTCAGATCCCGTGGCGGGGGGCCAGGATGAGCAGTTCTTC. Protein: CASSDPVAGGQDEQFF.

The chain employs TRBV6-1 and TRBJ1-2; D gene uncertain. This CDR3 has 11 amino acids. Trimming left V 1 base short and J 8 bases short, with 5 bases between. Germline CDR1 MNHNS, CDR2 SASEGT. CDR3 DNA sequence: TGTGCCAGCAGTGAAGAGAGAGGCTACACCTTC. It yields the protein CASSEERGYTF.

This clone was observed a few times. This sequence joins TRBV6-5 and TRBJ1-4; D remains ambiguous. CDR3 length equals 12 residues. CDR1 is MNHEY and CDR2 is SVGAGI in the germline V gene. With 2 bases removed from V and 16 bases from J, the gap between germline ends came to 14 bases. CDR3 residues: CASSYRSGSAFF. CDR3 nucleotide sequence: TGTGCCAGCAGTTACCGGTCCGGTTCTGCGTTTTTT.

The chain has TRBV4-2 and TRBJ1-2; D not certain. V was cut by 0 bases and J by 7 bases, with 9 bases left in between. CDR1 is LGHNA and CDR2 is YNFKEQ in the germline V gene. The CDR3 consists of 13 residues. CDR3 nucleotides: TGTGCCAGCAGCCAAGATCAGGCTGGTGGCTACACCTTC. Protein: CASSQDQAGGYTF.

V usage is TRBV2 and J usage is TRBJ1-6; the D is unclear. The CDR3 spans 12 residues. The germline gives CDR1 SNHLY, CDR2 FYNNEI. Trimming shortened V by 5 bases and J by 10 bases, and 9 bases separated the two germline ends. The CDR3 spells CASSPALSPLHF. The CDR3 nucleotides read TGTGCCAGCAGTCCAGCCTTATCACCCCTCCACTTT.

The V call is TRBV7-8, the J call TRBJ2-7, with TRBD2 matching over 11 bases. V dropped 4 bases and J dropped 3; count of bases not matched to a gene: 11. CDR1 and CDR2 (germline): SGHVS, FQNEAQ. The CDR3 covers 17 residues. CDR3 nucleotides: TGTGCCAGCAGCTCAGCTTTGGCACTAGCGGGGGACTACGAGCAGTACTTC. This translates into CASSSALALAGDYEQYF.

Concerning this clone itself: The junction does not match germline at one end; this may be a read error. This chain connects TRBV5-6 to TRBJ1-5; a weak D match, TRBD1 (6 bases). The CDR3 is made up of 16 amino acids. Germline values: CDR1 SGHDT, CDR2 YYEEEE. The CDR3 nucleotides are TGTGCCAGCAGCCGCAAGGACAGACATAGCAATCAGCCCCGGCATTTT. Its translation is CASSRKDRHSNQPRHF. Variable domain in full (rest from reference TRBV5-6 and TRBJ1-5): DAGVTQSPTHLIKTRGQQVTLRCSPKSGHDTVSWYQQALGQGPQFIFQYYEEEERQRGNFPDRFSGHQFPNYSSELNVNALLLGDSALYLCASSRKDRHSNQPRHFGDGTRLSIL.

This chain uses TRBV7-6 with TRBJ2-1, with 10 bases lining up with TRBD2. The germline V gene encodes CDR1 SGHVS and CDR2 FNYEAQ. After removal of 1 base from V and 3 bases from J, the junction contained 3 bases not matched to a gene. The CDR3 spans 16 residues. CDR3: CASSLVAGGFYNEQFF. Here the CDR3 DNA reads TGTGCCAGCAGCTTAGTAGCGGGGGGCTTCTACAATGAGCAGTTCTTC.